Listed below are T cell receptor beta chains from one sample, sequenced in a study of CD8 T cells in ankylosing spondylitis. TCRdb called the 5' RACE reads again in MiXCR, with one record for every CDR3 protein. The sample has some 180,000 distinct CDR3 sequences; approximately 18% are singletons. Sequenced sample: blood, either unsorted or a sorted T cell fraction (not recorded which). The receptors derive from a male donor aged 5 to 29 with ankylosing spondylitis or in good health (not recorded which). Each CDR3 is given with its conserved first and last residue. The order of the fields is J gene, clone size, V gene, D gene, CDR3 protein, CDR3 DNA. A D gene is named only where the DNA matches it firmly. Where a row states a size, it is once, few, many or the class of an expanded clone; other rows omit it.

>TRBJ2-2|.|TRBV10-3|TRBD2
CAIKGLAGTGELFF
TGTGCCATCAAGGGACTAGCGGGGACCGGGGAGCTGTTTTTT
>TRBJ2-7|.|TRBV27|.
CASSPSTGFWYEQYF
TGTGCCAGCAGTCCATCTACGGGTTTCTGGTACGAGCAGTACTTC
>TRBJ2-3|many|TRBV13|TRBD2
CASSVGLAGVTDTQYF
TGTGCCAGCAGCGTCGGACTAGCGGGAGTAACAGATACGCAGTATTTT
>TRBJ1-2|.|TRBV6-6|TRBD1
CASRAGTGDYGGYTF
TGTGCCAGCAGGGCCGGGACAGGGGATTACGGTGGCTACACCTTC
>TRBJ2-5|.|TRBV20-1|TRBD2
CSARVVAGADGAQYF
TGCAGTGCTAGGGTTGTAGCGGGGGCCGATGGTGCCCAGTACTTC
>TRBJ2-1|.|TRBV6-1|TRBD2
CASSEASGSYNEQFF
TGTGCCAGCAGTGAGGCTAGCGGGAGCTACAATGAGCAGTTCTTC
>TRBJ2-5|many|TRBV9|.
CASSVATHQETQYF
TGTGCCAGCAGCGTAGCGACCCACCAAGAGACCCAGTACTTC
>TRBJ2-3|many|TRBV20-1|TRBD2
CSASPGTSGDTQYF
TGCAGTGCTAGTCCCGGGACTAGCGGAGATACGCAGTATTTT
>TRBJ1-2|few|TRBV20-1|TRBD1
CSARSQGAVSYGYTF
TGCAGTGCTAGATCGCAGGGGGCAGTTTCCTATGGCTACACCTTC
>TRBJ2-1|.|TRBV12-3/TRBV12-4|TRBD1
CASRDSYNEQFF
TGTGCCAGCCGGGACAGCTACAATGAGCAGTTCTTC
>TRBJ2-1|many|TRBV13|TRBD2
CASSTGGPSFEQFF
TGTGCCAGCAGCACGGGAGGGCCCTCGTTTGAGCAGTTCTTC
>TRBJ2-1|many|TRBV29-1|.
CSVGDEQFF
TGCAGCGTTGGGGATGAGCAGTTCTTC
>TRBJ1-5|many|TRBV28|.
CASSLSGSNQPQHF
TGTGCCAGCAGTTTATCAGGGTCCAATCAGCCCCAGCATTTT
>TRBJ2-1|many|TRBV5-1|TRBD2
CASSSVTSGRSNEQFF
TGCGCCAGCAGCTCGGTTACTAGCGGGAGGTCAAATGAGCAGTTCTTC
>TRBJ2-5|few|TRBV11-2|TRBD1
CASSFSGTDEETQYF
TGTGCCAGCAGCTTTTCCGGGACAGACGAAGAGACCCAGTACTTC
>TRBJ2-7|many|TRBV4-3|TRBD2
CASSQIAGNSYEQYF
TGCGCCAGCAGCCAGATAGCGGGTAACTCCTACGAGCAGTACTTC
>TRBJ2-5|many|TRBV5-1|.
CASSSGETQYF
TGCGCCAGCAGCTCCGGTGAGACCCAGTACTTC
>TRBJ2-1|.|TRBV29-1|.
CSVLGREYNEQFF
TGCAGCGTCCTCGGCAGGGAGTACAATGAGCAGTTCTTC
>TRBJ1-2|many|TRBV20-1|.
CSARGQYGYTF
TGCAGTGCGAGAGGCCAGTATGGCTACACCTTC
>TRBJ1-5|many|TRBV6-2/TRBV6-3|TRBD1
CASREHRGRNQPQHF
TGTGCCAGCAGGGAGCACAGGGGCAGAAATCAGCCCCAGCATTTT